These 5 T cell receptor beta chains share one sample of origin, sequenced in a study of identical twins. From the 5' RACE reads, TCRdb called clonotypes with MiXCR, one entry per CDR3 protein. The sample contains some 600,000 distinct CDR3 sequences, about 7% of which appear only once. This sample was shared with a second study, whose subject was yellow fever vaccine responses in identical twins.

The sequenced material came from PBMCs. The receptors here all came from a young woman in good health.

This clonotype turned up a few times. V is TRBV10-2 and J is TRBJ2-1; D uncertain. The CDR3 covers 13 residues. Germline assignment: CDR1 WSHSY and CDR2 SAAADI. The V and J ends lost 2 bases and 4 bases respectively, with 6 bases between them. CDR3 sequence reads: CASSEVSYNEQFF. DNA of the CDR3: TGCGCCAGCAGTGAGGTCTCGTACAATGAGCAGTTCTTC.

This clonotype was recorded a few times. J is TRBJ1-2 and V is TRBV9; no clear D. Per the germline V gene, CDR1 is SGDLS and CDR2 is YYNGEE. This CDR3 is built from 11 residues. Trimming cost V 4 bases and J 7 bases, with 8 bases left between them. CDR3 DNA: TGTGCCAGCAGCACATACAGTGGCTACACCTTC. Residues: CASSTYSGYTF.

This clonotype was seen repeatedly, ten times or more. V usage is TRBV12-3 or TRBV12-4 and J usage is TRBJ2-4; TRBD2 might be the D (5 bases). The CDR3 has 16 amino acids. Deletions cut 6 bases from V and 4 bases from J, with 19 bases between. The CDR3 here is CASSHARGSLKNIQYF. The CDR3 nucleotides are TGTGCCAGCAGCCATGCCCGGGGATCCCTTAAAAACATTCAGTACTTC.

In this sample, this clonotype turned up many times. The chain recombines TRBV6-1 with TRBJ2-1, with no clear D. This CDR3 region has 14 residues. Between the trimmed V and J ends, which lost 5 bases and 9 bases, there was a span of 17 bases. Per germline, CDR1 MNHNS and CDR2 SASEGT. Here the CDR3 DNA reads TGTGCCAGCAGTCCCTCAACTCCGGCAGTTGAGCAGTTCTTC. As protein: CASSPSTPAVEQFF.

This clonotype was counted many times. The rearrangement links TRBV5-1 to TRBJ1-1; weak D call: TRBD1 (5 bases). V was clipped by 4 bases and J by 3 bases, with 16 bases between them. Germline V gives CDR1 SGHRS, CDR2 YFSETQ. The CDR3 is made up of 15 amino acids. CDR3 DNA: TGCGCCAGCAGCGCAAAGCCGCAGGGATACACTGAAGCTTTCTTT. This sequence encodes CASSAKPQGYTEAFF.